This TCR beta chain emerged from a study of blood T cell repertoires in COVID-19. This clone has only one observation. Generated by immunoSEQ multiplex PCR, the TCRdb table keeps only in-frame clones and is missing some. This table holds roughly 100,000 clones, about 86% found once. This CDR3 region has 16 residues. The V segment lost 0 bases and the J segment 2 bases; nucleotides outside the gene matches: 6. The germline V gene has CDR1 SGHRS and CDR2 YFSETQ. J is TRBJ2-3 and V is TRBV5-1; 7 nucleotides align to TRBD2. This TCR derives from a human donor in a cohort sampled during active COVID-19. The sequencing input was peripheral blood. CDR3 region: CASSLGAGVNTDTQYF. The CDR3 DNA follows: TGCGCCAGCAGCTTGGGGGCGGGAGTTAACACAGATACGCAGTATTTT.